The T cell receptor (beta chain) described here comes from a study of regulatory T cells in long-lasting Graves disease. Whole-study findings and limits: Persistent patients shared 2,500 to 3,000 public clonotypes among themselves. Newly diagnosed patients shared fewer, at nearly 1,000. Compared with new cases, persistent Graves' patients showed reduced TCR diversity. Favored gene segments in persistent disease were TRBV28, TRBJ1-2 and TRBJ2-5.

Indicated time point: persistent/refractory GD, antithyroid drugs over 5 years with positive TRAb. The authors made the TCR library using RNA they extracted from PBMCs. Graves' disease diagnosis relied on American Thyroid Association guidelines. Germline V CDR1 and CDR2: MNHNS, SASEGT. The CDR3 has 16 amino acids. Trimming pared 8 bases from V and 3 bases from J, leaving 23 bases between. Through Arm-PCR of CDR3 regions and iRepertoire HTBI primers, TCR beta libraries were built. Each CDR3 protein is one row after TCRdb ran MiXCR on the multiplex PCR reads. This sample yields roughly 450,000 distinct CDR3 sequences, of which 20% to 25% are seen a single time; around 24% belongs to the top ten. On this clonotype: Its antigen is still unknown.

V is TRBV6-1 and J is TRBJ2-7; a possible D gene is TRBD1 (6 bases). This sequence originates from a female donor with Graves disease. The source material was peripheral blood mononuclear cells (PBMCs), sampled when the disease was refractory, from a patient treated with antithyroid drugs. CDR3 coding DNA: TGTGCCAGCGTCTCACCTGGGCCGACAGGATTCTACGAGCAGTACTTC. It encodes CASVSPGPTGFYEQYF.